Following are 7 T cell receptor beta chains from one sample sequenced in a study of blood T cell repertoires in COVID-19. Libraries were prepared by immunoSEQ multiplex PCR; TCRdb keeps only in-frame clonotypes and omits some of them. This table holds approximately 300,000 clones, 85% to 90% found once. The sequencing sample was made of PBMCs or T cells enriched from blood (not recorded which). Every receptor here comes from a woman between 18 and 30 years old who had recovered from COVID-19.

This clone appeared a few times. The chain couples TRBV5-1 to TRBJ1-5; D might be TRBD1 (6 bases). Germline CDR1 is SGHRS and CDR2 is YFSETQ. Trimming shortened V by 3 bases and J by 7 bases, and 20 bases separated the two germline ends. The CDR3 runs 16 residues. The CDR3 is CASSSSEGGGGQPQHF. The CDR3 DNA reads TGCGCCAGCAGCTCATCTGAGGGAGGGGGTGGCCAGCCCCAGCATTTT.

The chain uses TRBV29-1 and TRBJ1-2; D is possibly TRBD1 (5 bases). V lost 2 bases, J lost 4 bases, and 8 bases lay in between. The CDR3 extends over 12 amino acids. Germline V CDR1 and CDR2: SQVTM, ANQGSEA. As DNA, the CDR3 is TGCAGCGTTGAACGGGGGAGCTATGGCTACACCTTC. Its translation is CSVERGSYGYTF.

The V gene is TRBV20-1, the J gene TRBJ1-2, with D tentatively TRBD1 (5 bases). CDR3 length equals 14 residues. V was cut by 3 bases and J by 4 bases, with 15 bases left in between. Germline CDR1 and CDR2: DFQATT and SNEGSKA (reference sequence). The CDR3 loop is CSASSLGEFYGYTF. As DNA, the CDR3 is TGCAGTGCTAGTTCCCTAGGGGAATTCTATGGCTACACCTTC.

The gene calls are TRBV9 and TRBJ1-2; 9 nucleotides match TRBD1. The V gene end was trimmed by 3 bases and the J gene end by 2 bases; junction bases not matched to a gene: 2. The CDR3 extends over 14 amino acids. From germline, CDR1 is SGDLS and CDR2 YYNGEE. The CDR3 loop is CASSAGTGNYGYTF. CDR3 in DNA: TGTGCCAGCAGCGCCGGGACAGGGAACTATGGCTACACCTTC.

The CDR3: CAWSRGQGKVTDTQYF. CDR3 DNA sequence: TGTGCCTGGAGTCGCGGACAGGGGAAGGTCACAGATACGCAGTATTTT. The V gene is TRBV30, the J gene TRBJ2-3, with TRBD1 matching over 9 bases. V lost 2 bases, J lost 2 bases, and 8 bases stayed unmatched. From germline, CDR1 is GTSNPN and CDR2 SVGIG (reference sequence). CDR3 length: 16 residues.

V gene TRBV14 combines with J gene TRBJ1-4, with no clear D. The V gene's germline CDR1 is SGHDN and CDR2 FVKESK. Deletions cut 2 bases from V and 11 bases from J, with 9 bases between. CDR3 length: 12 residues. The CDR3 protein is CASSQYPGKLFF. The CDR3, as DNA: TGTGCCAGCAGCCAATATCCGGGTAAACTGTTTTTT.

V usage is TRBV4-1 and J usage is TRBJ2-2; 11 nucleotides line up with TRBD2. The CDR3 totals 19 residues. CDR1 is MGHRA and CDR2 is YSYEKL in the germline V gene. J gave up 1 base and V 4 bases, and 11 bases lay outside the gene matches. The CDR3 protein is CASSPQTSGVKMNTGELFF. The CDR3 region has the DNA TGCGCCAGCAGCCCTCAGACTAGCGGGGTAAAAATGAACACCGGGGAGCTGTTTTTT.